This T cell receptor beta chain was sequenced in a study of metastatic and nonmetastatic thyroid tumors (dated by TCRdb to the early 2020s). Describing the broader study: Repertoires were compared across peripheral blood and tumor or nodule tissue samples from malignant and benign thyroid patients. Overall study results and their limits: In both blood and tumor samples, TCR beta diversity was reported to be significantly higher in malignant tumors than in benign nodules.

No patient had received any treatment before thyroid surgery. Using T-cell receptor beta sequencing, the researchers looked back retrospectively at clinical samples from patients, gathered between the early 2010s and the late 2010s. The library was generated by PCR. The reads were generated on an Illumina HiSeq 4000. High-throughput sequencing was used to profile the TCR beta-chain CDR3 region of each patient. Per the original workflow: The researchers built a classifier to tell apart papillary thyroid cancer patients with distant metastasis, based on CDR3 differences among clinicopathological groups. The Shannon index was used to measure repertoire diversity, and the Morisita-Horn index was used to measure how similar tumor and blood repertoires were. TCRdb reran the public reads through fastp at Q25 and MiXCR, keeping productive beta chains. The V and J calls and clone size are TCRdb's, not the authors'. This sample holds about 20,000 clones; around 23% were observed only once. Of the sample, about 64% is held by the ten largest clones.

Via the germline V gene, CDR1 is MNHNS and CDR2 SASEGT. Counted from cysteine to phenylalanine, this CDR3 has 11 amino acids. Just the 33-base CDR3 DNA is kept, in frame starting at base 1. The junction carries 5 bases between V and J, which are trimmed by 5 bases and 3 bases respectively. This clone was counted many times. The target of this receptor is not known. No base quality information exists; no much larger clone differs at one position. The chain couples TRBV6-1 to TRBJ2-7; the D gene lacks a confident call. The receptor comes from a male donor with papillary thyroid cancer or a benign thyroid nodule (not recorded which). Some clones in this sample may be carry-over from other donors' samples. Material for sequencing was blood. The nucleotide sequence is given as TGTGCCAGCAGTCCTAACTACGAGCAGTACTTC. It translates as CASSPNYEQYF.